One and the same sample provided the 27 T cell receptor beta chains below, sequenced in a study of T-cell reconstitution after alpha-beta-depleted transplantation in children. TCRbeta library preparation incorporated unique molecular identifiers. Using its own MiXCR run on the PCR reads, TCRdb lists one record per CDR3 protein. Of 200,000 or so distinct CDR3 sequences listed, 7.5% to 9.5% are singletons. This sample comprised PBMCs, mostly from graft donor cells, obtained 360 days after TCRalphabeta/CD19-depleted stem cell transplant. All receptors come from a male patient under 10 years old who had a stem cell transplant for acute myeloid leukemia, so the T cells may come from the graft donor.

The chain links TRBV5-1 to TRBJ2-5, with no clear D. The germline gives CDR1 SGHRS, CDR2 YFSETQ. V lost 6 bases and J 5 bases, leaving 14 bases between the germline ends. This CDR3 spans 13 amino acids. The CDR3 reads CASTEADWETQYF. CDR3 DNA sequence: TGCGCCAGCACCGAGGCTGACTGGGAGACCCAGTACTTC. The full variable domain, its missing parts supplied by reference TRBV5-1 and TRBJ2-5, is KAGVTQTPRYLIKTRGQQVTLSCSPISGHRSVSWYQQTPGQGLQFLFEYFSETQRNKGNFPGRFSGRQFSNSRSEMNVSTLELGDSALYLCASTEADWETQYFGPGTRLLVL.

This clonotype showed up many times. The chain joins TRBV20-1 to TRBJ2-1; D remains unclear. Germline V gene sequence: CDR1 DFQATT, CDR2 SNEGSKA (reference sequence). The CDR3 extends over 14 amino acids. The V end was cut by 3 bases, the J end by 1 base, with 10 bases between. In DNA, the CDR3 is TGCAGTGCTAGTGGGATCCCGTCCTACAATGAGCAGTTCTTC. It yields the protein CSASGIPSYNEQFF.

This clonotype was picked up a small number of times. This rearrangement joins TRBV20-1 to TRBJ1-1; no clear D. Germline CDR1 DFQATT, CDR2 SNEGSKA (reference sequence). The length of the CDR3 is 12 residues. Trimming pared 3 bases from V and 5 bases from J, leaving 10 bases between. In DNA form, the CDR3 reads TGCAGTGCTAGGGGGAATCCGACTGAAGCTTTCTTT. Its translation: CSARGNPTEAFF.

V is TRBV7-9 and J is TRBJ2-5, with 9 bases identical to TRBD1. Unmatched junction bases numbered 10, after V lost 2 bases and J lost 3 bases. The CDR3 contains 17 residues. Germline CDR1 SEHNR, CDR2 FQNEAQ (reference sequence). CDR3: CASSLNRGRLLKETQYF. In nucleotides, the CDR3 is TGTGCCAGCAGCTTAAACAGGGGGCGCCTACTTAAAGAGACCCAGTACTTC.

This clonotype has only a few counts. The chain recombines TRBV4-2 with TRBJ1-1, with unresolved D. Germline CDR1 LGHNA, CDR2 YNFKEQ. Trimming left V 0 bases short and J 1 base short, with 6 bases between. The CDR3 consists of 14 residues. Here the CDR3 reads CASSQELKNTEAFF. The CDR3, as DNA: TGTGCCAGCAGCCAAGAATTGAAGAACACTGAAGCTTTCTTT.

The chain carries TRBV12-3 or TRBV12-4 and TRBJ2-2, with D unclear. V was pared by 1 base and J by 5 bases, with 8 bases between. The CDR3 totals 14 residues. The CDR3 reads CASSLGSITGELFF. The CDR3 DNA follows: TGTGCCAGCAGTTTAGGGTCCATAACCGGGGAGCTGTTTTTT.

The sample holds many counts of this clonotype. The chain uses TRBV20-1 and TRBJ2-5, with a weak D call TRBD2 (5 bases). The CDR3 sequence is 14 residues long. The V gene's germline CDR1 is DFQATT and CDR2 SNEGSKA (reference sequence). Trimming removed 2 bases from V and 4 bases from J, with 14 bases in between. CDR3 bases: TGCAGTGCTAGACCACCGGGATACGCAGAGACCCAGTACTTC. It specifies CSARPPGYAETQYF.

This clonotype occurred many times. This rearrangement joins TRBV11-1 to TRBJ2-7, with D hard to call. V lost 0 bases and J 3 bases, leaving 6 bases between the germline ends. Per the germline V gene, CDR1 is SGHAT and CDR2 is FQDESV (reference sequence). The CDR3 length is 13 residues. The CDR3 loop is CASSLAYNYEQYV. CDR3 sequence (DNA): TGTGCCAGCAGCTTAGCTTACAACTACGAGCAGTACGTC.

This clonotype has only a few counts. CDR3 nucleotide sequence: TGCGCCAGCAGCCAAGACCTGCTCAAGGGGGGGCAGACAAACATTCAGTACTTC. It translates to CASSQDLLKGGQTNIQYF. V gene TRBV4-3 combines with J gene TRBJ2-4, with a tentative D call TRBD2 (7 bases). Per the germline V gene, CDR1 is LGHNA and CDR2 is YSLEER. V lost 0 bases to trimming and J lost 6 bases, with 21 bases between them. The CDR3 consists of 18 residues.

Only a few counts were recorded for this clonotype. This chain uses TRBV7-3 with TRBJ2-3; weak D call: TRBD2 (5 bases). Trimming removed 4 bases from V and 5 bases from J, with 7 bases in between. The CDR3 extends over 12 amino acids. Germline CDR1 is SGHTA and CDR2 is FQGTGA. This CDR3 reads CASSYRGDTQYF. DNA for the CDR3: TGTGCCAGCAGCTATCGGGGAGATACGCAGTATTTT.

At least ten counts were recorded for this clonotype. This rearrangement joins TRBV20-1 to TRBJ2-7; 9 bases fit TRBD2. The CDR3 spans 16 residues. Trimming cost V 6 bases and J 4 bases; bases outside gene matches: 16. Germline CDR1 and CDR2: DFQATT and SNEGSKA (reference sequence). In nucleotides, the CDR3 is TGCAGTGCGCAGACTAGCGGTCCTTCCAAGGGGTACGAGCAGTACGTC. It codes for CSAQTSGPSKGYEQYV.

This clonotype was counted between two and nine times. The rearrangement links TRBV7-2 to TRBJ2-5; TRBD2 aligns across 10 bases. V dropped 5 bases and J dropped 8; count of bases not matched to a gene: 8. Germline assignment: CDR1 SGHTA and CDR2 FQGNSA. This CDR3 spans 14 amino acids. This CDR3 is CASSPQPSGGTQYF. The DNA for the CDR3 is TGTGCCAGCAGCCCCCAACCTAGCGGGGGAACCCAGTACTTC.

The sample holds a few counts of this clonotype. This chain joins TRBV12-3 or TRBV12-4 and TRBJ1-1, with D uncertain. The CDR3 is 15 residues long. V was pared by 3 bases and J by 1 base, with 12 bases between. The CDR3 DNA reads TGTGCCAGCAGTTTGGGTGGGTCGGGGAACACTGAAGCTTTCTTT. Protein: CASSLGGSGNTEAFF.

This clonotype was found a few times. CDR3 coding DNA: TGTGCCAGCAGCGTACTAGCGGGGATAGATACGCAGTATTTT. This encodes CASSVLAGIDTQYF. The J gene is TRBJ2-3, the V gene TRBV12-3 or TRBV12-4; 10 positions agree with TRBD2. This CDR3 has 14 amino acids. The V and J ends lost 6 bases and 5 bases, in that order; junction bases with no gene match: 5.

This clonotype showed up many times. The chain recombines TRBV28 with TRBJ2-3; TRBD1 is a possible D gene (5 bases). V was pared by 4 bases and J by 3 bases, with 11 bases between. The length of the CDR3 is 14 residues. The V gene's germline CDR1 is MDHEN and CDR2 SYDVKM. The CDR3: CASSWGRNTDTQYF. As DNA, the CDR3 is TGTGCCAGCAGTTGGGGCCGTAATACAGATACGCAGTATTTT.

By share, this clonotype counts as medium-sized. This sequence joins TRBV12-3 or TRBV12-4 and TRBJ2-3, with D possibly matching TRBD2 (7 bases). Trimming removed 2 bases at V and 2 bases at J, with 11 bases between. This CDR3 region has 15 residues. CDR3 in DNA: TGTGCCAGCAGTTTACTAGGGGGGGTCACAGATACGCAGTATTTT. This gives the protein CASSLLGGVTDTQYF.

J is TRBJ2-7 and V is TRBV15, with D possibly being TRBD1 (5 bases). CDR1 LNHNV and CDR2 YYDKDF come from the germline V gene (reference sequence). The V end was cut by 0 bases, the J end by 0 bases, with 12 bases between. The CDR3 is 16 amino acids. CDR3: CATSRDLGRDSYEQYV. The CDR3 DNA follows: TGTGCCACCAGCAGAGATTTGGGCAGGGACTCCTACGAGCAGTACGTC.

There are many counts of this clonotype. This chain links TRBV7-2 with TRBJ2-1, with 8 bases lining up with TRBD2. Trimming cost V 2 bases and J 9 bases; bases outside gene matches: 12. In germline, CDR1 is SGHTA, CDR2 FQGNSA. The CDR3 runs to 16 residues. The CDR3: CASSLKVSGGPIEQFF. CDR3 nucleotide sequence: TGTGCCAGCAGCTTAAAAGTATCGGGAGGGCCAATTGAGCAGTTCTTC. The full variable domain, with the rest looked up from reference TRBV7-2 and TRBJ2-1, is GAGVSQSPSNKVTEKGKDVELRCDPISGHTALYWYRQSLGQGLEFLIYFQGNSAPDKSGLPSDRFSAERTGGSVSTLTIQRTQQEDSAVYLCASSLKVSGGPIEQFFGPGTRLTVL.

This clonotype was counted a few times. The chain links TRBV10-3 to TRBJ2-3, with 9 bases matching TRBD1. Trimming took 10 bases from V and 2 from J; bases not matched to a gene: 10. The germline CDR1 and CDR2 sequences are ENHRY and SYGVKD. This CDR3 comprises 15 residues. The DNA for the CDR3 is TGTGCCACCAGGAAACAGGGGGCGACCACAGATACGCAGTATTTT. Encoded protein: CATRKQGATTDTQYF.

In this sample, this clonotype turned up many times. V gene TRBV11-2 combines with J gene TRBJ1-2; D possibly corresponds to TRBD1 (5 bases). Per germline, CDR1 SGHAT and CDR2 FQNNGV. The CDR3 contains 13 residues. Trimming left V 3 bases short and J 4 bases short, with 9 bases between. This chain's CDR3 is CASSFLGVYGYTF. In DNA form, the CDR3 reads TGTGCCAGCAGCTTCCTGGGGGTCTATGGCTACACCTTC.

There are a few counts of this clonotype. This rearrangement joins TRBV20-1 to TRBJ2-6; D not resolved. This CDR3 is 14 amino acids long. Deletions cut 5 bases from V and 4 bases from J, with 12 bases between. The V gene's germline CDR1 is DFQATT and CDR2 SNEGSKA (reference sequence). CDR3 loop: CSAQRVPGANVLTF. The CDR3 coding sequence is TGCAGTGCTCAACGGGTGCCGGGGGCCAACGTCCTGACTTTC.

This clonotype was observed many times. This rearrangement joins TRBV5-1 to TRBJ2-3, with 8 bases aligning to TRBD1. The CDR3 runs to 15 residues. V lost 2 bases and J lost 3; bases outside the gene matches: 5. CDR1 is SGHRS and CDR2 is YFSETQ in the germline V gene. This CDR3 is CASSFLQGATDTQYF. In DNA form, the CDR3 reads TGCGCCAGCAGCTTCCTCCAGGGGGCTACAGATACGCAGTATTTT.

The CDR3 region has the DNA TGTGCCATATACGGGACAGGGGGTCAAGAGACCCAGTACTTC. Protein: CAIYGTGGQETQYF. The rearrangement uses TRBV6-1 and TRBJ2-5; 11 bases are a match to TRBD1. The CDR3 contains 14 residues. The V gene's germline CDR1 is MNHNS and CDR2 SASEGT. J gave up 2 bases and V 10 bases, and 6 bases lay outside the gene matches.

This clonotype has more than one count but fewer than ten. CDR3 nucleotides: TGTGCCAGCAGTCCCCTAGCGGATCTCTACAATGAGCAGTTCTTC. This sequence encodes CASSPLADLYNEQFF. This chain connects TRBV6-1 to TRBJ2-1, with 7 nucleotides matching TRBD2. The CDR3 spans 15 residues. Losses at the gene ends were 5 bases for V and 3 bases for J; bases not matched to a gene: 7. CDR1 is MNHNS and CDR2 is SASEGT in the germline V gene.

This clonotype was detected many times. The chain combines TRBV12-3 or TRBV12-4 with TRBJ2-3, with D perhaps given as TRBD1 or TRBD2 (5 bases each). Deletions cut 8 bases from V and 1 base from J, with 13 bases between. This CDR3 comprises 14 residues. In DNA form, the CDR3 reads TGTGCCAGCCTAAGGGGAGACGGCACAGATACGCAGTATTTT. The encoded protein is CASLRGDGTDTQYF.

V usage is TRBV5-1 and J usage is TRBJ2-3; 10 bases fit TRBD2. The V gene's germline CDR1 is SGHRS and CDR2 YFSETQ. Trimming removed 0 bases from V and 1 base from J; junction bases left unmatched: 17. This CDR3 has 21 residues. The CDR3 bases are TGCGCCAGCAGCTTGGCGGAGGGGACTAGCGTCCTCATCTCCCGCACAGATACGCAGTATTTT. It yields the protein CASSLAEGTSVLISRTDTQYF.

This clonotype was counted only a few times. This chain connects TRBV29-1 to TRBJ1-1; a possible D gene is TRBD1 (5 bases). The CDR3 has 13 residues. Germline CDR1 reads SQVTM; CDR2 reads ANQGSEA. The germline V and J ends were trimmed by 1 base and 7 bases, with 13 bases remaining between them. The DNA for the CDR3 is TGCAGCGTTGAAGGGATGGCCGGGGGTGAAGCTTTCTTT. Protein: CSVEGMAGGEAFF.